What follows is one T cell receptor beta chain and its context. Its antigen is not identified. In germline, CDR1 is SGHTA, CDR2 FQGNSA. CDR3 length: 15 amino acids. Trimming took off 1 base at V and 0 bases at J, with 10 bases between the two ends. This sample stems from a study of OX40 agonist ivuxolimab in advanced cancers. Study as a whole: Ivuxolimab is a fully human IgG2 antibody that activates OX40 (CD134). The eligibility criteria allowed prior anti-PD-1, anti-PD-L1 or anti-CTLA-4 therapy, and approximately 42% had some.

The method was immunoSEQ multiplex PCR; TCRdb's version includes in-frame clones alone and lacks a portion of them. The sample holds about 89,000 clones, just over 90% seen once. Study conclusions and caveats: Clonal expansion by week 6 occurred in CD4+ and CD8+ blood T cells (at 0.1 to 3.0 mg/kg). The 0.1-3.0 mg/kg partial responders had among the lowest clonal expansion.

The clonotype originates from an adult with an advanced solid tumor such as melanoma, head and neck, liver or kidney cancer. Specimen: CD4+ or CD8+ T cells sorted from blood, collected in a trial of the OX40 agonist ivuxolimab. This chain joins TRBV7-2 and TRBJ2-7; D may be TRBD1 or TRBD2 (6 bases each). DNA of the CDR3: TGTGCCAGCAGCTTAGGGGGGGCGGTCTCCTACGAGCAGTACTTC. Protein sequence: CASSLGGAVSYEQYF.